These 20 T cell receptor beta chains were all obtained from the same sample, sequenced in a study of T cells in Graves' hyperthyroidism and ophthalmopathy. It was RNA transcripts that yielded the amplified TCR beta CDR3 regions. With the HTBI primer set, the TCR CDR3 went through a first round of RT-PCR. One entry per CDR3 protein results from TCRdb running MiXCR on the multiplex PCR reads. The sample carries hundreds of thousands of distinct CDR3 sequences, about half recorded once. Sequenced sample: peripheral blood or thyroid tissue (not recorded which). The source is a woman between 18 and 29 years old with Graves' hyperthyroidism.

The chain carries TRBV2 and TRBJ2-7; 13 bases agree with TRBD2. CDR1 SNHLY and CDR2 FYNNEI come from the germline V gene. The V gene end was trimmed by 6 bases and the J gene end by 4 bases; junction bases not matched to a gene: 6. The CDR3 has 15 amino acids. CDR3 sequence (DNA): TGTGCCAGCAGCCGATCGACTAGCGGGGGGTACGAGCAGTACTTC. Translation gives CASSRSTSGGYEQYF.

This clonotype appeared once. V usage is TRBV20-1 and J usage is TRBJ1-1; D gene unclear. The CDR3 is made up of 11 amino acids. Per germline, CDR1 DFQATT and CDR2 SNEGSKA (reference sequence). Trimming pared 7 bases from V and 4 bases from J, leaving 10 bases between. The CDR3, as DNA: TGCAGTGGGGAGCGCGGCACTGAAGCTTTCTTT. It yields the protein CSGERGTEAFF.

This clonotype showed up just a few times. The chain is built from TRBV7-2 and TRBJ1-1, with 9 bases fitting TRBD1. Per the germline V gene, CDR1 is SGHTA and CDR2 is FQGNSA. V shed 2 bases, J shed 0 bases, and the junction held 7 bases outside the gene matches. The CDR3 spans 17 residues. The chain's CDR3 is CASSLFRQGVMNTEAFF. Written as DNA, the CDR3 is TGTGCCAGCAGCTTATTTAGACAGGGGGTAATGAACACTGAAGCTTTCTTT.

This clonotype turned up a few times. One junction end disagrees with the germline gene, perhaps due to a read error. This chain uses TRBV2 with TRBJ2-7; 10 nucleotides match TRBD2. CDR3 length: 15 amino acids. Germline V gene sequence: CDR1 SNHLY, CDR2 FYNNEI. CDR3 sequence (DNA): TGTGCCAGCAGGAGGACTAGCGGAGAGACCTATGAGCAGTACTTC. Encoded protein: CASRRTSGETYEQYF.

CDR3 sequence: CASSHLGTSGYEQYF. The CDR3 nucleotides are TGTGCCAGCAGCCATCTCGGGACTAGCGGCTACGAGCAGTACTTC. The rearrangement uses TRBV7-9 and TRBJ2-7; 11 nucleotides match TRBD2. Germline CDR1 is SEHNR and CDR2 is FQNEAQ (reference sequence). The CDR3 extends over 15 amino acids. With 5 bases clipped from V and 3 bases from J, the junction kept 6 bases outside the gene matches.

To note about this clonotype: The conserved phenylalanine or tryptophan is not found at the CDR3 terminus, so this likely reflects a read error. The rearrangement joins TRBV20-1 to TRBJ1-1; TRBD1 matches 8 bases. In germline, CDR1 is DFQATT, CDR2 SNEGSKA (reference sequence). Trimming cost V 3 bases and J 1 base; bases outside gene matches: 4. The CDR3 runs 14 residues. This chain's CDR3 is CSARGQDGNTEAFL. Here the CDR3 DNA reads TGCAGTGCTAGGGGACAGGACGGGAACACTGAAGCTTTCCTT.

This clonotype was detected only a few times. DNA of the CDR3: TGTGCCAGCAGGCCCTCTCCGGGACTAGCTACTTACGAGCAGTACTTC. Translation: CASRPSPGLATYEQYF. The V and J genes are TRBV7-8 and TRBJ2-7; 9 bases align to TRBD2. V lost 6 bases and J lost 4; bases outside the gene matches: 13. The CDR3 sequence is 16 residues long. CDR1 is SGHVS and CDR2 is FQNEAQ in the germline V gene.

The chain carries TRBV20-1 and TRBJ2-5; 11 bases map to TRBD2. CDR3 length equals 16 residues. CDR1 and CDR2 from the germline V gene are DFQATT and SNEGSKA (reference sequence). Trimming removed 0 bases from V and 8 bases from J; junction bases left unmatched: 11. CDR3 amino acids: CSARDPTGTSGDTQYF. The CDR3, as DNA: TGCAGTGCTAGAGACCCCACCGGGACTAGCGGAGACACCCAGTACTTC.

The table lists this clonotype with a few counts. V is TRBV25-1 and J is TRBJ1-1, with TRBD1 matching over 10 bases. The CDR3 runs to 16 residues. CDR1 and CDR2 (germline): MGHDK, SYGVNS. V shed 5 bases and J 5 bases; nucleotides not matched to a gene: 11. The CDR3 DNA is TGTGCCAGCAGTTACGGGGACAGGGGAGGGATAACTGAAGCTTTCTTT. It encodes CASSYGDRGGITEAFF.

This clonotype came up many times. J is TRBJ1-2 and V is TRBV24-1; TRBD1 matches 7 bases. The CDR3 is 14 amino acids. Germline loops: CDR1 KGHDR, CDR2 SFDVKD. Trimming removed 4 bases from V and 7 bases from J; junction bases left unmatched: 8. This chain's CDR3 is CATSDQTGITGYTF. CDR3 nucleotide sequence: TGTGCCACCAGTGACCAGACAGGGATAACTGGCTACACCTTC.

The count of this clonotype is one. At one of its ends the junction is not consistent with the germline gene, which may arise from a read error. The CDR3 is CASGILRSNTGELFF. The CDR3 bases are TGTGCCAGTGGTATCCTCAGGTCGAACACCGGGGAGCTGTTTTTT. The V and J genes are TRBV19 and TRBJ2-2, with D uncertain. This CDR3 is 15 amino acids long. Germline-derived CDR1 and CDR2 are LNHDA and SQIVND (reference sequence).

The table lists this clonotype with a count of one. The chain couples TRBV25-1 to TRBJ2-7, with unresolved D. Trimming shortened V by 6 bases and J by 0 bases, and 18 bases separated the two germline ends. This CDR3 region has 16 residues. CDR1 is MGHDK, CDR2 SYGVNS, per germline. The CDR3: CASSQRSGGDSYEQYF. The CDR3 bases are TGTGCCAGCAGCCAACGTTCTGGTGGGGACTCCTACGAGCAGTACTTC.

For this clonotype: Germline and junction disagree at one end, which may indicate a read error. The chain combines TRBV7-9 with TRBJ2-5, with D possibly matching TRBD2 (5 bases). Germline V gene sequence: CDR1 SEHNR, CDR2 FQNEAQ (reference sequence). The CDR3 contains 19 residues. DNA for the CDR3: TGTGCCAGCAGCTACCGGCGGGCGGTGGGCGTTGGGTACCAAGAGGCCCAGTACTTC. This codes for CASSYRRAVGVGYQEAQYF.

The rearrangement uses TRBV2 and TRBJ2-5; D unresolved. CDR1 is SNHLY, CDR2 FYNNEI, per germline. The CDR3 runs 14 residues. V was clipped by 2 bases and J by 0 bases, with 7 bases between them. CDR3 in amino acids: CASSERTYQETQYF. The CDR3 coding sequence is TGTGCCAGCAGTGAACGGACGTACCAAGAGACCCAGTACTTC.

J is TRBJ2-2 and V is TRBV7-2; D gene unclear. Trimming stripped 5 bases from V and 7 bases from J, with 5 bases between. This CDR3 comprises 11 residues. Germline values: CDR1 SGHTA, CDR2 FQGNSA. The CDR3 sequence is CASSPHGELFF. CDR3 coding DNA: TGTGCCAGCAGCCCCCACGGGGAGCTGTTTTTT. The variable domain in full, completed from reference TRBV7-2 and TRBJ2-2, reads GAGVSQSPSNKVTEKGKDVELRCDPISGHTALYWYRQSLGQGLEFLIYFQGNSAPDKSGLPSDRFSAERTGGSVSTLTIQRTQQEDSAVYLCASSPHGELFFGEGSRLTVL.

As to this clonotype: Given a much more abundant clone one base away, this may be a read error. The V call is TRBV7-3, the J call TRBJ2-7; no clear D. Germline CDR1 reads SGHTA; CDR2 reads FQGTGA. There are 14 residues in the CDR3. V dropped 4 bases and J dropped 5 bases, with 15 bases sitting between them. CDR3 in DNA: TGTGCCAGCAGCTCACCGTCCTCCAAGGACGAGCAGTACTTC. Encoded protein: CASSSPSSKDEQYF.

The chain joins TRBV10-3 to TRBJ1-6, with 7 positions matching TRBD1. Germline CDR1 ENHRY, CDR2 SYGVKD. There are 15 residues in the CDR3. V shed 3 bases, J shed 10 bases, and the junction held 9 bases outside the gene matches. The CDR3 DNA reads TGTGCCATCAGTGAAGTTCAGGGGGGTGAATCACCCCTCCACTTT. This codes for CAISEVQGGESPLHF.

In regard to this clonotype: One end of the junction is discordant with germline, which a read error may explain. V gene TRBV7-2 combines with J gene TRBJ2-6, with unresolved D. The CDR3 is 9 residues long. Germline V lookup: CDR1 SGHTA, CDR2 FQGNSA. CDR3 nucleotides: TGCGCCAGCAGCCCTGGGTTGACTTTC. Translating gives CASSPGLTF.

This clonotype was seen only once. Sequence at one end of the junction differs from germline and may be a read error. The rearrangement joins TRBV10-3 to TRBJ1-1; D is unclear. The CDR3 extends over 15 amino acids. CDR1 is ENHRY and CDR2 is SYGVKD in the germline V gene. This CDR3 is CASSESASKYTEAFF. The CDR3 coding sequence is TGTGCCAGCAGTGAGTCGGCATCTAAATATACTGAAGCTTTCTTT.

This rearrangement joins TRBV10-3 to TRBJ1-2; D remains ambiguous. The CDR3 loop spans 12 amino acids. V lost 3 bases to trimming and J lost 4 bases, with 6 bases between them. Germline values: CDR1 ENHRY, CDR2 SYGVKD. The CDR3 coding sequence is TGTGCCATCAGTGACGGAACCTATGGCTACACCTTC. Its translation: CAISDGTYGYTF.